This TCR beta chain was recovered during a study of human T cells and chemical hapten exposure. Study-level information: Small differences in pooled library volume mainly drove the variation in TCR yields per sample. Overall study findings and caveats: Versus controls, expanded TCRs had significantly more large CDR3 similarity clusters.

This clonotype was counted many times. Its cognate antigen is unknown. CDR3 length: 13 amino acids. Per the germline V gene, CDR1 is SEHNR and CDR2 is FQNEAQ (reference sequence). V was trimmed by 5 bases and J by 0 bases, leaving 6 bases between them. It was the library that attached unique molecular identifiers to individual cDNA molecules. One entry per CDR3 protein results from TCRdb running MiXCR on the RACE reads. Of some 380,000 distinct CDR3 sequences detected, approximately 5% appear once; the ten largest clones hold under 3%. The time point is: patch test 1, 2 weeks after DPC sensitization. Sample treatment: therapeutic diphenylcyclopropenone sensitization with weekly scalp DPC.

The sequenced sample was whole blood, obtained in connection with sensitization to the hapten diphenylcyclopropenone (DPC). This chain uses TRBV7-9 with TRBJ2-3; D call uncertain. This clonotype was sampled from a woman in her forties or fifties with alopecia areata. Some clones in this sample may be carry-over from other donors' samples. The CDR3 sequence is CASSPKSTDTQYF. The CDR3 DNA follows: TGTGCCAGCAGCCCAAAGAGCACAGATACGCAGTATTTT.